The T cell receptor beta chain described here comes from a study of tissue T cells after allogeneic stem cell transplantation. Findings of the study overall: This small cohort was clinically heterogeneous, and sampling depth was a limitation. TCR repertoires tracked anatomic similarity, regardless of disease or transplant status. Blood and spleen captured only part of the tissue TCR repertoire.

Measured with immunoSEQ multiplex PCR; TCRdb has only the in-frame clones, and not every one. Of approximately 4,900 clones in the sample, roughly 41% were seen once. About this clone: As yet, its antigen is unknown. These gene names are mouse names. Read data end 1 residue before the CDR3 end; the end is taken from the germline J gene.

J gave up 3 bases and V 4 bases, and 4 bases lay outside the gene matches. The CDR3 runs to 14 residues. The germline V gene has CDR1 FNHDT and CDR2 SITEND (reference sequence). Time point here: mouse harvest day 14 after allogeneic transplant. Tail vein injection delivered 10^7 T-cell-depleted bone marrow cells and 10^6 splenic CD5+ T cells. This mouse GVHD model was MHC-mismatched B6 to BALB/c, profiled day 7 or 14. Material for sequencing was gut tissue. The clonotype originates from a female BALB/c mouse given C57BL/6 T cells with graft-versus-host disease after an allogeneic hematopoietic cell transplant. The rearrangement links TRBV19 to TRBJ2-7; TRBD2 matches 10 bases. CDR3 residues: CASSSGTGVYEQYF. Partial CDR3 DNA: TGTGCCAGCAGTTCCGGGACTGGGGTCTATGAACAGTAC.